The T cell receptor (beta chain) under discussion was sequenced for a study of blood T cell repertoires in COVID-19. Methods used by the authors: Reference gene primers were amplified, and this amplification served to estimate nucleated cell counts. Only in-frame clones appear in the TCRdb table, and some are missing; sequencing was by immunoSEQ multiplex PCR. V and J calls and clone size are those listed in that table; D and trimming were worked out from the DNA. This sample has about 360,000 clones, with around 90% found just once. The V and J ends lost 1 base and 9 bases respectively, with 6 bases between them. CDR3 length equals 11 residues. Germline-derived CDR1 and CDR2 are SEHNR and FQNEAQ (reference sequence). This clone has only one observation.

The specimen sequenced was PBMCs or T cells enriched from blood (not recorded which). This chain joins TRBV7-9 and TRBJ2-5; possibly TRBD2 for D (5 bases). This sequence originates from a woman in her 40s with acute COVID-19. In DNA, the CDR3 is TGTGCCAGCAGCTTAGGAGCGGCCCAGTACTTC. This codes for CASSLGAAQYF.